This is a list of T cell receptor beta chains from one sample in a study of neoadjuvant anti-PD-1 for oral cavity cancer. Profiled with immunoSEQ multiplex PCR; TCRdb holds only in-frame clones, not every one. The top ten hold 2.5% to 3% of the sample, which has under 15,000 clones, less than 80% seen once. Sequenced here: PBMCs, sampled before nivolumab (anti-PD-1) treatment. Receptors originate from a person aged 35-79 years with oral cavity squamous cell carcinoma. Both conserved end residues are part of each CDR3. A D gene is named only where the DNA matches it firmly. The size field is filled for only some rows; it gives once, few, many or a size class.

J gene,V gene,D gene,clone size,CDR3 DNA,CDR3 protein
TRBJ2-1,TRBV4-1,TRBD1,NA,TGCGCCAGCAGCCAAGATAGGGTGAGGGACAGCAAAGTCGATGAGCAGTTCTTC,CASSQDRVRDSKVDEQFF
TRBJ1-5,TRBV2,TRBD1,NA,TGTGCCAGCAGCAAGGACAGGAATAGCAATCAGCCCCAGCATTTT,CASSKDRNSNQPQHF
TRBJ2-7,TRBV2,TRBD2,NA,TGTGCCAGCAGTGGGGGGACTAGCGGTCCCTACGAGCAGTACTTC,CASSGGTSGPYEQYF
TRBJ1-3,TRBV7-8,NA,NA,TGTGCCAGCAGAGCGGGGAGGTTCTCTGGAAACACCATATATTTT,CASRAGRFSGNTIYF
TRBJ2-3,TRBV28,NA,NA,TGTGCCAGCAGTCCTCAGGGGCGGAACACAGATACGCAGTATTTT,CASSPQGRNTDTQYF
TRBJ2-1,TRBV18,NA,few,TGTGCCAGCTCACCATTCGGAACGGGAGGAGCAGGGGGTGAGCAGTTCTTC,CASSPFGTGGAGGEQFF
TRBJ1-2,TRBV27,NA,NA,TGTGCCAGCAGTTTGAGGGGGTCTCTCCATGGCTACACCTTC,CASSLRGSLHGYTF
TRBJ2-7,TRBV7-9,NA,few,TGTGCCAGCAGAGTCGATTCCGAGCAGTACTTC,CASRVDSEQYF
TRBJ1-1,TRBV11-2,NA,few,TGTGCCAGCAGCTTAGGTGCGGGGAACACTGAAGCTTTCTTT,CASSLGAGNTEAFF
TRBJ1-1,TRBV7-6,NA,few,TGTGCCAGCAGCCTATCCCCTCAGTCGAACACTGAAGCTTTCTTT,CASSLSPQSNTEAFF
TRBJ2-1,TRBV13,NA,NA,TGTGCCAGCAGCATACAGGGGAGGGATGAGCAGTTCTTC,CASSIQGRDEQFF
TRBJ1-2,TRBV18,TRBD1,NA,TGTGCCAGCTCACCTCCCGGGACAGCTCTCTATGGCTACACCTTC,CASSPPGTALYGYTF
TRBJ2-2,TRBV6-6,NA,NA,TGTGCCAGCAGAAGACACGGCACCGGGGAGCTGTTTTTT,CASRRHGTGELFF
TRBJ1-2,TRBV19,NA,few,TGTGCCACCGACCTCTCACCAGACCAAGGGTATGGCTACACCTTC,CATDLSPDQGYGYTF
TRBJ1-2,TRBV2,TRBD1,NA,TGTGCCAGCAGTGAAGCGCTTACAGGGGGTATTCTTAACTATGGCTACACCTTC,CASSEALTGGILNYGYTF
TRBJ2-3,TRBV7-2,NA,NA,TGTGCCAGCAGCTTAGGGTTCGGGGGAGGGGGAGATACGCAGTATTTT,CASSLGFGGGGDTQYF
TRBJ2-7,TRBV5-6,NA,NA,TGTGCCAGCAGCTTGGCGGGCAGGGCCTACGAGCAGTACTTC,CASSLAGRAYEQYF
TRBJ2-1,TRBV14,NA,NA,TGTGCCAGCAGCCAAGGTTGGTTTGGTCCCACGGCGGCAAACAATGAGCAGTTCTTC,CASSQGWFGPTAANNEQFF
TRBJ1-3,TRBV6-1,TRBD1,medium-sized,TGTGCCGGCCGTCTCGAGACAGGGCAAAACACCATATATTTT,CAGRLETGQNTIYF
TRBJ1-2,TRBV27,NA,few,TGTGCCAGTTCAACCGGGGCTTATCCCCACTATGGCTACACCTTC,CASSTGAYPHYGYTF
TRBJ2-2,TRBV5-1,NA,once,TGCGCCAGCAGCTTTGACAGGACGGGAAACACCGGGGAGCTGTTTTTT,CASSFDRTGNTGELFF
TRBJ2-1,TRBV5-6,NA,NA,TGTGCCAGCAGCTTGGTTATAGCGGCCCTAGGAAATGAGCAGTTCTTC,CASSLVIAALGNEQFF
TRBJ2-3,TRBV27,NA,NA,TGTGCCAGCAGTCCGGGTGGCGGGCCTAGCACAGATACGCAGTATTTT,CASSPGGGPSTDTQYF
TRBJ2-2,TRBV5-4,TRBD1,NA,TGTGCCAGCAGCAATAAATACAGGGGGCGCCCCACCGGGGAGCTGTTTTTT,CASSNKYRGRPTGELFF
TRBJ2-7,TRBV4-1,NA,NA,TGCGCCAGCAGCCACATGTGGGGGGGGCCCTACGAGCAGTACTTC,CASSHMWGGPYEQYF
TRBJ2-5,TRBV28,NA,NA,TGTGCCAGCTCAAGGGCGACCCAGTACTTC,CASSRATQYF
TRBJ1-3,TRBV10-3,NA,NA,TGTGCCATCGCCGAAAACAGGGAGCATGTCTCTGGAAACACCATATATTTT,CAIAENREHVSGNTIYF
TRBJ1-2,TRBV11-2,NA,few,TGTGCCAGCAGCTTAGATCACGTGGGGAGGGGAGGCTACACCTTC,CASSLDHVGRGGYTF
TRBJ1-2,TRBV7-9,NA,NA,TGTGCCAGCACCAAGGTGGGGATCGATTATGGCTACACCTTC,CASTKVGIDYGYTF
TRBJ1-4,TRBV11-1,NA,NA,TGTGCCAGCAGCCCCGGGACAAGCTTTAATGAAAAACTGTTTTTT,CASSPGTSFNEKLFF
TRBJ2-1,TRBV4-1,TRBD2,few,TGCGCCAGCAGCCCCATAGCGGGAGGGTCCGGGAATGAGCAGTTCTTC,CASSPIAGGSGNEQFF
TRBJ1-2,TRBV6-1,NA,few,TGTGCGGTGTCAGTGGATTCCTATGGCTACACCTTC,CAVSVDSYGYTF
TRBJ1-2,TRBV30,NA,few,TGTGCCTGGAGTGTAATAGGAGGGAGCGGCTACACCTTC,CAWSVIGGSGYTF
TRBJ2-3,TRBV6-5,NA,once,TGTGCCAGCAGTTACCGGGGATCCACAGATACGCAGTATTTT,CASSYRGSTDTQYF
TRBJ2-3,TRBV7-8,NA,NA,TGTGCCAGCAGCTTAGAACCGGGACTCAGCACAGATACGCAGTATTTT,CASSLEPGLSTDTQYF
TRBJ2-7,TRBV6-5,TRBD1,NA,TGTGCCAGCAGCGGGACAGCCTCCTACGAGCAGTACTTC,CASSGTASYEQYF
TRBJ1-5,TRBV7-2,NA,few,TGTGCCAGCAGCTTGAGGCGTTCCCCTAGCAATCAGCCCCAGCATTTT,CASSLRRSPSNQPQHF
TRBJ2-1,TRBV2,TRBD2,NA,TGTGCCAGCACCCCCGGGAGGGCTCCCACCAATGAGCAGTTCTTC,CASTPGRAPTNEQFF